A selection of T cell receptor beta chains follows, all from one sample in a study of T cell responses to AZD1222 COVID-19 vaccine. Produced via immunoSEQ multiplex PCR; TCRdb's table is partial and in-frame only. The table shows about 150,000 clones, with 88% occurring only once. The starting material was peripheral blood, obtained on day 0 of AZD1222 vaccination. All receptors come from an adult in good health. CDR3s include the opening cysteine and the closing phenylalanine or tryptophan. D genes are given only for firm matches. Clone size appears in some rows only: once, few, many, or a class for an expanded clone.

clone_size,j_call,cdr3_length,v_call,d_call,cdr3_nt,cdr3_aa
-,TRBJ1-2,14,TRBV6-5,-,TGTGCCAGCAGTACCACAACCGTTAACTATGGCTACACCTTC,CASSTTTVNYGYTF
-,TRBJ1-2,15,TRBV3-1/TRBV3-2,TRBD1,TGTGCCAGCAGCCAATTAGGAGGGGGCACCGGGGGCTACACCTTC,CASSQLGGGTGGYTF
-,TRBJ1-2,12,TRBV2,-,TGTGCCAGCAGCGGGGACTCTCGAGGCTACACCTTC,CASSGDSRGYTF
-,TRBJ1-6,15,TRBV28,TRBD1,TGTGCCAGCAGTTTATCGGCAGGGGGAGTTTCACCCCTCCACTTT,CASSLSAGGVSPLHF
-,TRBJ1-6,15,TRBV9,-,TGTGCCAGCAGCCCCGTTGCTGGTCCCAATTCACCCCTCCACTTT,CASSPVAGPNSPLHF
-,TRBJ2-1,18,TRBV7-6,TRBD2,TGTGCCAGCAGCTTGATTCCGGGACTAGCGGGGGGGCACAATGAGCAGTTCTTC,CASSLIPGLAGGHNEQFF
once,TRBJ2-3,17,TRBV7-3,TRBD2,TGTGCCAGCAGCCTCCTAGGACTAGCGGGGACCACAGATACGCAGTATTTT,CASSLLGLAGTTDTQYF
-,TRBJ1-5,13,TRBV4-3,-,TGCGCCAGCAGCCAAGTTGAGGGCCAGCCCCAGCATTTT,CASSQVEGQPQHF
-,TRBJ2-5,15,TRBV5-4,TRBD2,TGTGCCAGCAGCTCAAGCGGGGGGGCCCCAGAGACCCAGTACTTC,CASSSSGGAPETQYF
-,TRBJ1-1,16,TRBV4-3,TRBD1,TGCGCCAGCAGCCGATCGGTTACAGGGGCGAACACTGAAGCTTTCTTT,CASSRSVTGANTEAFF
-,TRBJ2-1,17,TRBV11-2,TRBD1,TGTGCCAGCAGCCCCCGGGTAGGGACAGGGGTGTACAATGAGCAGTTCTTC,CASSPRVGTGVYNEQFF
-,TRBJ2-7,17,TRBV27,-,TGTGCCAGCAGCCCAACCCATCTGGGGGGTGGGTCCTACGAGCAGTACTTC,CASSPTHLGGGSYEQYF
-,TRBJ2-7,15,TRBV4-3,TRBD2,TGCGCCAGCAGCCAACTAGCGGGGTCGGTCTACGAGCAGTACTTC,CASSQLAGSVYEQYF
-,TRBJ1-3,14,TRBV9,-,TGTGCCAGCAGCGTAGAGAACTCTGGAAACACCATATATTTT,CASSVENSGNTIYF
few,TRBJ2-6,17,TRBV4-1,-,TGCGCCAGCAGCCAAGAGCCGGTAAGCTCTGGGGCCAACGTCCTGACTTTC,CASSQEPVSSGANVLTF
-,TRBJ2-5,14,TRBV2,-,TGTGCCAGCAGTGGCACAGCGAGTCAAGAGACCCAGTACTTC,CASSGTASQETQYF
-,TRBJ1-2,14,TRBV3-1/TRBV3-2,TRBD1,TGTGCCAGCAGCCAAGGTACAGGGGACTATGGCTACACCTTC,CASSQGTGDYGYTF
-,TRBJ2-1,15,TRBV7-2,-,TGTGCCAGCAGCTTAGGAGACGCCCGTTACAATGAGCAGTTCTTC,CASSLGDARYNEQFF
-,TRBJ1-2,14,TRBV5-6,TRBD1,TGTGCCAGCAGCCCGGATGGCAGGGGGCTAGGCTACACCTTC,CASSPDGRGLGYTF
-,TRBJ2-2,16,TRBV3-1/TRBV3-2,-,TGTGCCAGCAGCCAAACCAGGGGCTCTGGGACCGGGGAGCTGTTTTTT,CASSQTRGSGTGELFF
-,TRBJ1-1,14,TRBV7-9,-,TGTGCCGCTACCCGCGGGGAGGGAGTGACTGAAGCTTTCTTT,CAATRGEGVTEAFF